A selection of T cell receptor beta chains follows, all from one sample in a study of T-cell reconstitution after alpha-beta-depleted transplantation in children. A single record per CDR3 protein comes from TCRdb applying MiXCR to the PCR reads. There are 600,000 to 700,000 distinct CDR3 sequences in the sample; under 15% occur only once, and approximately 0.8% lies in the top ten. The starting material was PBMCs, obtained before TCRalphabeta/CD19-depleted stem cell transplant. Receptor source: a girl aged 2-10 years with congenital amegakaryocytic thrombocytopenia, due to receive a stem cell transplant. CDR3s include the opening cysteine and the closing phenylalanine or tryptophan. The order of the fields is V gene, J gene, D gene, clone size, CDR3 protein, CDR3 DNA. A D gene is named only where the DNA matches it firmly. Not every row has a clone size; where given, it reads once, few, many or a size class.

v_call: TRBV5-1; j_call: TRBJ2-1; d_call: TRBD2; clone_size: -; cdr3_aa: CASSSPFPAGDFDNEQFF; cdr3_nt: TGCGCCAGCAGCTCACCCTTTCCAGCGGGAGATTTTGACAATGAGCAGTTCTTC
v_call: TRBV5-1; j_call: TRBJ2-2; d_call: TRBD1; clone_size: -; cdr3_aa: CASQTGGPTGELFF; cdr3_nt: TGCGCCAGTCAAACAGGGGGCCCCACCGGGGAGCTGTTTTTT
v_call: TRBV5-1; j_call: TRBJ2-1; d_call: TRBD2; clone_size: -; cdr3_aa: CASSLETSGSWDEQFF; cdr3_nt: TGCGCCAGCAGCTTGGAGACTAGCGGGAGTTGGGATGAGCAGTTCTTC
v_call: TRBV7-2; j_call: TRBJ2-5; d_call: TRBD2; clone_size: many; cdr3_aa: CASSINLAGYETQYF; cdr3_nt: TGTGCCAGCAGCATAAACCTAGCGGGATACGAGACCCAGTACTTC
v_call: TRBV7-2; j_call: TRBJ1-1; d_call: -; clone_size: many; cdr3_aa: CASSLELNPNTEAFF; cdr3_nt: TGTGCCAGCAGCTTAGAGCTTAACCCTAACACTGAAGCTTTCTTT
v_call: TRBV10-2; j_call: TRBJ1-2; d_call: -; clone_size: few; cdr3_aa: CASSESGPDLTAYLF; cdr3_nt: TGCGCCAGCAGTGAGTCCGGACCTGACCTTACGGCCTACCTTTTT
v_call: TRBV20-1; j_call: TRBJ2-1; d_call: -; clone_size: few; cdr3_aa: CSARLDFNEQFF; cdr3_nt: TGCAGTGCTAGATTGGACTTCAATGAGCAGTTCTTC
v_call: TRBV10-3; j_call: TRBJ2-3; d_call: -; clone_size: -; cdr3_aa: CAINEDGPDTQYF; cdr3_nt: TGTGCCATCAACGAGGACGGGCCAGATACGCAGTATTTT
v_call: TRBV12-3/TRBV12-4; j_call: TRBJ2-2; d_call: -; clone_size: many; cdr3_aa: CASSLDPVTGELFF; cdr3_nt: TGTGCCAGCAGTTTAGACCCGGTAACCGGGGAGCTGTTTTTT
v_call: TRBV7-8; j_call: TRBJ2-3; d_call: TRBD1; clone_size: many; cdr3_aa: CASSIETGFDTQYF; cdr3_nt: TGTGCCAGCAGCATAGAGACAGGGTTTGATACGCAGTATTTT
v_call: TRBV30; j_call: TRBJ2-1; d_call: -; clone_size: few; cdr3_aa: CAWAGGGTYNEQFF; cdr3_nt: TGTGCCTGGGCCGGGGGCGGGACCTACAATGAGCAGTTCTTC
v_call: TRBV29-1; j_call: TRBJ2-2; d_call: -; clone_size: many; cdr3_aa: CSVEDSPGELFF; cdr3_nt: TGCAGCGTTGAAGACAGCCCCGGGGAGCTGTTTTTT
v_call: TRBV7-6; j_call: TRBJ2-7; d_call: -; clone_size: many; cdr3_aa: CASSSGRAYEQYF; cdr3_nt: TGTGCCAGCAGCTCTGGCAGGGCCTACGAGCAGTACTTC
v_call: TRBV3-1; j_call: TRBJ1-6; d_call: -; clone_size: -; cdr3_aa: CASSQDLRSPLHF; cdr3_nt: TGTGCCAGCAGCCAAGATCTAAGATCACCCCTCCACTTT
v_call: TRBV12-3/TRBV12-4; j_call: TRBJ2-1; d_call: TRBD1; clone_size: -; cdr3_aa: CASRENPRGSSDEQFF; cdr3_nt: TGTGCCAGCAGGGAAAACCCCAGGGGGAGTTCGGATGAGCAGTTCTTC
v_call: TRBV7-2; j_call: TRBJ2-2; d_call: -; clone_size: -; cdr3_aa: CASSLEGTLVGELFF; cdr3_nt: TGTGCCAGCAGCTTAGAAGGGACCTTGGTCGGGGAGCTGTTTTTT
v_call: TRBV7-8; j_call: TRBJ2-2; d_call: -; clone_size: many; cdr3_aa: CASTDSTLTGELFF; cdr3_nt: TGTGCCAGCACCGATTCCACCCTCACCGGGGAGCTGTTTTTT
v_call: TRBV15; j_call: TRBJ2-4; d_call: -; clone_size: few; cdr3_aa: CATSRGPGVAKNIQYF; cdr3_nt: TGTGCCACCAGCAGAGGTCCGGGTGTGGCCAAAAACATTCAGTACTTC
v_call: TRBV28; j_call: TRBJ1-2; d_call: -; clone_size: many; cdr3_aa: CASNAASYGYTF; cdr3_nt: TGTGCCAGCAATGCAGCTTCCTATGGCTACACCTTC
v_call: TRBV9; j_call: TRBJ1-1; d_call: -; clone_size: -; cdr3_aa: CASSAGDAQGPEAFF; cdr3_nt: TGTGCCAGCAGCGCCGGTGACGCGCAGGGGCCTGAAGCTTTCTTT
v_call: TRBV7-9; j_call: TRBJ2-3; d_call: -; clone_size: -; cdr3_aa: CASSLAAGFTTDTQYF; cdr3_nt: TGTGCCAGCAGCTTAGCGGCTGGCTTCACCACAGATACGCAGTATTTT
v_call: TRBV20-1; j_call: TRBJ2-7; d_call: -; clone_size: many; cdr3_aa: CSARESTGILGYEQYF; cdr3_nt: TGCAGTGCTAGAGAGAGTACGGGGATCTTAGGCTACGAGCAGTACTTC
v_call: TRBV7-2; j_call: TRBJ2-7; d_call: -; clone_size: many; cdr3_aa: CASSFSINYEQYF; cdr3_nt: TGTGCCAGCAGCTTTTCCATAAACTACGAGCAGTACTTC
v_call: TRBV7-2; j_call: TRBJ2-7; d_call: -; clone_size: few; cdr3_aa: CASSYYRRHYEQYF; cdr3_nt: TGTGCCAGCAGCTACTACAGGAGACACTACGAGCAGTACTTC
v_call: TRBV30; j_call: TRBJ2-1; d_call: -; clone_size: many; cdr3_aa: CAWSVGVRRDLNHNEQFF; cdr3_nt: TGTGCCTGGAGTGTCGGAGTGAGGCGGGACCTCAACCACAATGAGCAGTTCTTC
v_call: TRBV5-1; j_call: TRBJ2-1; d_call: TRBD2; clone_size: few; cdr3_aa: CASSPLVAGPYNEQFF; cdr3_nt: TGCGCCAGCAGCCCGTTGGTAGCGGGTCCCTACAATGAGCAGTTCTTC
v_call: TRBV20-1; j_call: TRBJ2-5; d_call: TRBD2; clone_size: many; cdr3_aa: CSATGLAGVETQYF; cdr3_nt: TGCAGTGCAACCGGACTAGCGGGAGTGGAGACCCAGTACTTC
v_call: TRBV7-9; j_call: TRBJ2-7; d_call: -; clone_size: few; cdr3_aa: CASSAFGEQYF; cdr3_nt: TGTGCCAGCAGCGCGTTCGGCGAGCAGTACTTC
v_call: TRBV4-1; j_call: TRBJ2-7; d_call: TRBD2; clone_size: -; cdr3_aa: CASSQDWLAGSTTSSYEQYF; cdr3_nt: TGCGCCAGCAGCCAAGATTGGCTAGCGGGATCGACGACGAGCTCCTACGAGCAGTACTTC
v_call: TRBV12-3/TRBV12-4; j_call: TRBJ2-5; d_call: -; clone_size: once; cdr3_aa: CASSLIRTHIETQYF; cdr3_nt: TGTGCCAGCAGTTTAATACGGACTCACATAGAGACCCAGTACTTC
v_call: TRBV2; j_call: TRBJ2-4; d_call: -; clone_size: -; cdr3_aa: CASIRSEGKWDIQYF; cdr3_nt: TGTGCCAGCATAAGAAGCGAAGGGAAATGGGACATTCAGTACTTC
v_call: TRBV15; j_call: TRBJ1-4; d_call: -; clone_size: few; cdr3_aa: CATSRDRRPEKLFF; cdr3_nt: TGTGCCACCAGCCGAGATAGACGACCTGAAAAACTGTTTTTT
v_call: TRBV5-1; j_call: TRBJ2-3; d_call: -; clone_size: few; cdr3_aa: CASSPRQVDTQYF; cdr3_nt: TGCGCCAGCAGCCCGCGACAGGTGGATACGCAGTATTTT
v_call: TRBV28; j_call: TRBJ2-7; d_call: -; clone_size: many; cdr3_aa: CASRFGQYYEQYF; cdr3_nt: TGTGCCAGCAGATTTGGACAGTACTACGAGCAGTACTTC
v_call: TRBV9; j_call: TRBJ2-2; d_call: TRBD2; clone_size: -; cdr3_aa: CASRASGSGELFF; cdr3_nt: TGTGCCAGCAGAGCTAGCGGCTCCGGGGAGCTGTTTTTT
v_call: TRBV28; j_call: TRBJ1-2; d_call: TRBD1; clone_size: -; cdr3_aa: CATWDSRFSSGYTF; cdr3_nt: TGTGCCACCTGGGACAGCAGGTTTTCGAGTGGCTACACCTTC
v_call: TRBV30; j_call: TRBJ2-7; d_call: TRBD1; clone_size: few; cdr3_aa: CACAYRGRGYEQYF; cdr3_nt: TGTGCCTGCGCCTACAGGGGGCGCGGGTACGAGCAGTACTTC
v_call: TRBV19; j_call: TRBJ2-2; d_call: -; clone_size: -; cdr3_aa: CASSIEGRLIFTGELFF; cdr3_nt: TGTGCCAGTAGTATAGAGGGTCGACTGATATTCACCGGGGAGCTGTTTTTT
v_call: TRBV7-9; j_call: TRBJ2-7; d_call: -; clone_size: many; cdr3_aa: CASRPNQLDTSYEQYF; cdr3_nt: TGTGCCAGCAGACCCAACCAGCTGGACACATCCTACGAGCAGTACTTC
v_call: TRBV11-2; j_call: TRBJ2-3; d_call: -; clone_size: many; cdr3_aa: CASSKNAIADTQYF; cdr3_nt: TGTGCCAGCAGCAAAAACGCCATTGCAGATACGCAGTATTTT
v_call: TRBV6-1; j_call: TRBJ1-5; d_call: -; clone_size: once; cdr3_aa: CASRDNSNKPQHF; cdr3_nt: TGTGCCAGCAGAGATAATAGCAATAAGCCCCAGCATTTT
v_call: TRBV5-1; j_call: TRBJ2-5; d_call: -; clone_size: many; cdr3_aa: CASSPGHMQETQYF; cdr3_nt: TGCGCCAGCAGCCCGGGACACATGCAAGAGACCCAGTACTTC
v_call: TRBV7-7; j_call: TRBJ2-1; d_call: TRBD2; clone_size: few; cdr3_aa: CASSLFLAGNSYNEQFF; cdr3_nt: TGTGCCAGCAGCTTATTCTTAGCGGGAAACTCCTACAATGAGCAGTTCTTC
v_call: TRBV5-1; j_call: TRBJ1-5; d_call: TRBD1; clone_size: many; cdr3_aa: CASSLGTASNQPQHF; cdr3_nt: TGCGCCAGCAGCCTAGGGACAGCGAGCAATCAGCCCCAGCATTTT